The TCR beta chain under discussion was sequenced for a study of vaccination effects on CD4 cells after COVID-19. Study findings and constraints: Marked clonal contraction was seen late after vaccination (in both infection- and vaccine-induced clones). The vaccine-induced clones of healthy vaccinees included only 1 of 255 that cross-reacted with common cold coronaviruses.

In the ViraFEST assay, antigen-specific CD4+ clonotypes were identified by expansion after peptide-pool stimulation. When less than 13 days of culture had elapsed, CD4+ T cells were isolated. None of these healthy vaccinees had been infected with SARS-CoV-2 before vaccination. Libraries were prepared by immunoSEQ multiplex PCR; TCRdb keeps only in-frame clonotypes and omits some of them. Among just under 65,000 clones listed, approximately 75% were seen once. Concerning this clone: Its antigen is unknown.

CDR1 is LGHNA and CDR2 is YNFKEQ in the germline V gene. The germline V and J ends were trimmed by 1 base and 0 bases, with 10 bases remaining between them. The CDR3 extends over 16 amino acids. This sequence joins TRBV4-2 and TRBJ2-1; unclear D gene. The source is a human donor who received a COVID-19 vaccine. Sequencing used CD4+ T cells from PBMCs cultured with HCoV-OC43 spike peptides, obtained before COVID-19 vaccination. The subset denotes: HCoV-OC43 spike overlapping peptide pool stimulation. The CDR3 region is CASSQAPSPSYNEQFF. As DNA, the CDR3 is TGTGCCAGCAGCCAAGCCCCTAGTCCCTCCTACAATGAGCAGTTCTTC.